This T cell receptor beta chain is drawn from a study of T cells in Graves' hyperthyroidism and ophthalmopathy (dated by TCRdb to about 2019). Turning to the overall study: A discovery cohort of approximately 97 patients, fewer than 50 with Graves' ophthalmopathy and about 58 with stable Graves' hyperthyroidism, was used to find distinguishing TCR V-J signatures. The approximately 90 discovery patients were randomly split 7:3 into training and test sets. An independent validation cohort of around 19 hyperthyroidism patients and some 15 patients who later progressed to ophthalmopathy tested prospective prediction of ophthalmopathy. After sampling, hyperthyroidism patients received methimazole starting at 30 mg daily, and ophthalmopathy patients received high-dose intravenous methylprednisolone. In over five Graves' hyperthyroidism patients, the study also compared T-cell repertoires from thyroid tissue with T-cell repertoires from blood. TCR Vbeta CDR3 sequencing of 120 to 150 peripheral blood samples (fewer than 45 ophthalmopathy, 75 hyperthyroidism and about 17 progressor patients) is reported in the paper. Results the study describes overall, beyond this receptor: A 13 V-J signature model separated ophthalmopathy from stable hyperthyroidism, with about 90% sensitivity and roughly 82% specificity in cross-validation and 80%/75% in testing. In validation, the model predicted progression to ophthalmopathy a median of approximately 6.6 months before onset, with over 60% sensitivity and roughly 79% specificity. No statistical method was used to set the sample size in advance, and investigators knew the group allocation. Blood samples also contained most of the expanded thyroid clonotypes (frequency above 0.001), which suggests that blood repertoires may reflect thyroid immune responses.

This clonotype was detected a few times. The target of this receptor is not known. The limits of the CDR3 on the DNA are not certain, so only TCRdb's listed CDR3 is given. TCR beta CDR3 regions were amplified from RNA transcripts. The TCR CDR3 was subjected to a first round of RT-PCR using the HTBI primer set and the Qiagen OneStep RT-PCR kit. Libraries were constructed in a second round of multiplex PCR, after which size selection and purification were carried out. The libraries were sequenced on an Illumina HiSeq2000 using paired-end 100 bp reads. The published analysis was carried out like this. SOAPnuke was used to process the raw data, removing reads that contained adapters or uncalled bases, had a mean Phred below 15, or lacked an exact match to the constant primer or identifier. COPE v1.2.5 was used to merge high-quality paired reads, and clonotypes were defined as unique nucleotide sequences. MiTCR v1.1 was used to align the clonotypes against IMGT TRBV, TRBD and TRBJ reference segments. Only V-J combinations with frequency above 0.0001, covering about 99% of repertoires, were analysed. The TCS score was defined as the ratio of F50 (clonal expansion) to E x V (chaos), calculated using BLOSUM62-based TCRdist between CDR3 peptides within each V-J. Welch's t-statistics and random forest reduced several hundred V-J features to 13, which were used in a naive Bayes classifier (R e1071). Thyroid-blood repertoire similarity was quantified with the Morisita-Horn index. In TCRdb, the public reads were trimmed at Q25 with fastp and aligned with MiXCR, with productive beta chains retained. Every CDR3 protein is listed once, alongside the most common genes and DNA of its rows. TCRdb, not the original authors, processed these V and J calls. The sample contains roughly 500,000 distinct CDR3 sequences, over 45% of them found a single time. About 45% of the sample comes from the top ten.

The CDR3 measures 15 amino acids from cysteine to phenylalanine. Per the germline V gene, SNHLY is the CDR1 and FYNNEI is the CDR2. Patients with uncontrolled infections, other autoimmune diseases, pregnancy or lactation were excluded. Diagnoses were established on the basis of clinical symptoms, serum thyroxine and TRAb, thyroid ultrasound, and orbital computed tomography. Trizol reagent was used to extract total RNA, and RNA quality was then checked on an Agilent 2100 Bioanalyzer. The sample was peripheral blood or thyroid tissue (not recorded which). The clonotype was recovered from an adult woman with Graves' disease, either hyperthyroidism or ophthalmopathy (not recorded which). The sequence joins TRBV2 to TRBJ1-1. This receptor has the CDR3 CACSARDAANTEAFF.